This TCR beta chain was documented in a study of control samples from healthy donors and cancer patients. Produced via immunoSEQ multiplex PCR; TCRdb's table is partial and in-frame only. The table shows 120,000 or so clones, with approximately 92% occurring only once. Trimming shortened V by 3 bases and J by 2 bases, and 18 bases separated the two germline ends. CDR3 length equals 17 residues. From germline, CDR1 is SNHLY and CDR2 FYNNEI. Source material: blood. The chain carries TRBV2 and TRBJ2-3; tentatively, D is TRBD1 (7 bases). This sequence was found in a man younger than 30 in good health. The CDR3 region has the DNA TGTGCCAGCAGTGACGGAAGGAGGGGACAGTACACAGATACGCAGTATTTT. The encoded protein is CASSDGRRGQYTDTQYF.